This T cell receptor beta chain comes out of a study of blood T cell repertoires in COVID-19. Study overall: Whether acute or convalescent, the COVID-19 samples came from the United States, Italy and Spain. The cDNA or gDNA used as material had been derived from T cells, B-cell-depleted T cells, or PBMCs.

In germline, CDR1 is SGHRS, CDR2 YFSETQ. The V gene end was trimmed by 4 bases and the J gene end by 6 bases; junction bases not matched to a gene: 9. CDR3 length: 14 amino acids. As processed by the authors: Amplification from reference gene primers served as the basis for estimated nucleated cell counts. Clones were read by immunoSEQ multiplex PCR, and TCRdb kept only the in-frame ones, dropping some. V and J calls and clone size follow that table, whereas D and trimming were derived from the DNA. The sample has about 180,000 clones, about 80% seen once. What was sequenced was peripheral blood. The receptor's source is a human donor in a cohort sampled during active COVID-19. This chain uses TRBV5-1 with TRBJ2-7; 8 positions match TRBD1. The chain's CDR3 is CASSPGDRSTEQYF. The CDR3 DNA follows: TGCGCCAGCAGCCCTGGGGACAGGTCTACCGAGCAGTACTTC.